These T cell receptor beta chains were read from a single sample in a study of CD8+ T cells in alopecia areata. Sequenced by immunoSEQ multiplex PCR; TCRdb stores in-frame clones only, minus some. The data hold hundreds of thousands of clones, with about 60% observed a single time. Specimen: CD4+ T cells sorted from blood, collected at week 0. The receptor source for this set is a human donor with alopecia areata. Each CDR3 is given with its conserved first and last residue. Fields, in order: clone size, D gene, J gene, V gene, CDR3 DNA, CDR3 protein. D genes are given only for firm matches. Rows give clone size only sometimes, using once, few, many, or a class for an expanded clone.

abundance: .; d_gene: .; j_gene: TRBJ1-6; v_gene: TRBV6-1; CDR3nt: TGTGCCAGCAGTGGGGTCTGGTCACCCCTCCACTTT; CDR3aa: CASSGVWSPLHF
abundance: .; d_gene: .; j_gene: TRBJ1-3; v_gene: TRBV27; CDR3nt: TGTGCCAGCAGTTTAAGCGGCACTGGAAACACCATATATTTT; CDR3aa: CASSLSGTGNTIYF
abundance: few; d_gene: .; j_gene: TRBJ1-1; v_gene: TRBV30; CDR3nt: TGTGCCTGGACCCGTGGCGGGGGGAGCACTGAAGCTTTCTTT; CDR3aa: CAWTRGGGSTEAFF
abundance: .; d_gene: TRBD2; j_gene: TRBJ2-1; v_gene: TRBV5-4; CDR3nt: TGTGCCAGCAGCTTAACTAGCGACCACAATGAGCAGTTCTTC; CDR3aa: CASSLTSDHNEQFF
abundance: .; d_gene: TRBD1; j_gene: TRBJ1-5; v_gene: TRBV30; CDR3nt: TGTGCCTGGACCACAGGGGGCGGAGGACAGCCCCAGCATTTT; CDR3aa: CAWTTGGGGQPQHF
abundance: .; d_gene: .; j_gene: TRBJ2-1; v_gene: TRBV11-2; CDR3nt: TGTGCCAGCAGGGCAGTAGTGAATGAGCAGTTCTTC; CDR3aa: CASRAVVNEQFF
abundance: .; d_gene: TRBD1; j_gene: TRBJ1-1; v_gene: TRBV29-1; CDR3nt: TGCAGCGTTGAAGTAGCGGGGACAGGTTACACTGAAGCTTTCTTT; CDR3aa: CSVEVAGTGYTEAFF
abundance: .; d_gene: .; j_gene: TRBJ2-1; v_gene: TRBV29-1; CDR3nt: TGCAGCGTTGGGTTCAAGAGCTCCTACAATGAGCAGTTCTTC; CDR3aa: CSVGFKSSYNEQFF
abundance: few; d_gene: .; j_gene: TRBJ2-7; v_gene: TRBV13; CDR3nt: TGTGCCAGCAGCTCGCGGACCGAATTATGGGAGCAGTACTTC; CDR3aa: CASSSRTELWEQYF
abundance: .; d_gene: .; j_gene: TRBJ2-5; v_gene: TRBV29-1; CDR3nt: TGCAGCGTCCACGGGGGCAGGGGGGAGACCCAGTACTTC; CDR3aa: CSVHGGRGETQYF
abundance: .; d_gene: .; j_gene: TRBJ2-5; v_gene: TRBV5-4; CDR3nt: TGTGCCAGCAGCCCGGAAGTCTTATGGGAGACCCAGTACTTC; CDR3aa: CASSPEVLWETQYF
abundance: .; d_gene: TRBD2; j_gene: TRBJ2-3; v_gene: TRBV7-6; CDR3nt: TGTGCCAGCAGCCCCGGGACTAGCGGGAGTGCAGATACGCAGTATTTT; CDR3aa: CASSPGTSGSADTQYF
abundance: .; d_gene: .; j_gene: TRBJ1-4; v_gene: TRBV7-6; CDR3nt: TGTGCCAGCAGCTTAGGCGGAATTAAAGGTGAAAAACTGTTTTTT; CDR3aa: CASSLGGIKGEKLFF
abundance: .; d_gene: TRBD2; j_gene: TRBJ2-1; v_gene: TRBV5-1; CDR3nt: TGCGCCAGCAGCTTGGAAGGCGGGAGATTCTACAATGAGCAGTTCTTC; CDR3aa: CASSLEGGRFYNEQFF
abundance: .; d_gene: .; j_gene: TRBJ1-2; v_gene: TRBV14; CDR3nt: TGTGCCAGCAGCCTTGGGCCAGCTCTCTATGGCTACACCTTC; CDR3aa: CASSLGPALYGYTF
abundance: few; d_gene: .; j_gene: TRBJ2-7; v_gene: TRBV18; CDR3nt: TGTGCCAGCTCACCCTCCTCGGGCGAGCAGTACTTC; CDR3aa: CASSPSSGEQYF
abundance: .; d_gene: .; j_gene: TRBJ1-2; v_gene: TRBV9; CDR3nt: TGTGCCAGCAGCGTAGCTACGGGCAGGGCTAACTATGGCTACACCTTC; CDR3aa: CASSVATGRANYGYTF
abundance: few; d_gene: TRBD2; j_gene: TRBJ2-3; v_gene: TRBV29-1; CDR3nt: TGCAGCGTTGTTGCGGGGGGGCTGGGAGATACGCAGTATTTT; CDR3aa: CSVVAGGLGDTQYF
abundance: .; d_gene: .; j_gene: TRBJ2-7; v_gene: TRBV5-6; CDR3nt: TGTGCCAGCAGCTTGGATTGGCCCCCATGGAACGAAGGGGGGGAGCAGTACTTC; CDR3aa: CASSLDWPPWNEGGEQYF
abundance: .; d_gene: .; j_gene: TRBJ1-1; v_gene: TRBV7-3; CDR3nt: TGTGCCAGCAGCTTAAGTGTGAACACTGAAGCTTTCTTT; CDR3aa: CASSLSVNTEAFF
abundance: .; d_gene: TRBD2; j_gene: TRBJ2-3; v_gene: TRBV30; CDR3nt: TGTGCCTGGGGCCTAGCGGCGGGAGGCACAGATACGCAGTATTTT; CDR3aa: CAWGLAAGGTDTQYF
abundance: .; d_gene: TRBD1; j_gene: TRBJ2-7; v_gene: TRBV2; CDR3nt: TGTGCCAGCAGTGGACAGGGAGCCTACGAGCAGTACTTC; CDR3aa: CASSGQGAYEQYF
abundance: .; d_gene: .; j_gene: TRBJ2-3; v_gene: TRBV7-9; CDR3nt: TGTGCCAGCAGCTTAGACCCGGCGCGAAGCCCGTCTCAGGGTACGCAGTATTTT; CDR3aa: CASSLDPARSPSQGTQYF
abundance: .; d_gene: .; j_gene: TRBJ2-1; v_gene: TRBV4-2; CDR3nt: TGTGCCAGCAGCCTTAGCGGAAATGAGCAGTTCTTC; CDR3aa: CASSLSGNEQFF
abundance: .; d_gene: .; j_gene: TRBJ2-6; v_gene: TRBV6-1; CDR3nt: TGTGCCAGCAGTGCCCAAAAACCCTCTGGGGCCAACGTCCTGACTTTC; CDR3aa: CASSAQKPSGANVLTF
abundance: .; d_gene: TRBD1; j_gene: TRBJ2-1; v_gene: TRBV5-1; CDR3nt: TGCGCCAGCAGCTTGGGGGACAGGGATGGGAATGAGCAGTTCTTC; CDR3aa: CASSLGDRDGNEQFF
abundance: .; d_gene: .; j_gene: TRBJ1-2; v_gene: TRBV2; CDR3nt: TGTGCCAGCGGACTGGGGCCTGGAATAACCTATGGCTACACCTTC; CDR3aa: CASGLGPGITYGYTF
abundance: few; d_gene: .; j_gene: TRBJ2-7; v_gene: TRBV25-1; CDR3nt: TGTGCCAGCAGTGCGCGTACAGCCTACGAGCAGTACTTC; CDR3aa: CASSARTAYEQYF
abundance: .; d_gene: TRBD2; j_gene: TRBJ2-2; v_gene: TRBV5-4; CDR3nt: TGTGCCAGCAGCCCCCAGGTAGCGGGAACCACCGGGGAGCTGTTTTTT; CDR3aa: CASSPQVAGTTGELFF
abundance: .; d_gene: .; j_gene: TRBJ2-7; v_gene: TRBV7-3; CDR3nt: TGTGCCAGCAGCTCACGGACCGCCGGGGGAGATGGCGAGCAGTACTTC; CDR3aa: CASSSRTAGGDGEQYF
abundance: .; d_gene: TRBD1; j_gene: TRBJ1-1; v_gene: TRBV29-1; CDR3nt: TGCAGCGTGGAGAACAGGGGTCGGCACACTGAAGCTTTCTTT; CDR3aa: CSVENRGRHTEAFF
abundance: .; d_gene: TRBD1; j_gene: TRBJ2-7; v_gene: TRBV2; CDR3nt: TGTGCCAGCAAGGGATCTAAGGACAGGGGCTTCTACGAGCAGTACTTC; CDR3aa: CASKGSKDRGFYEQYF
abundance: .; d_gene: .; j_gene: TRBJ1-5; v_gene: TRBV30; CDR3nt: TGTGCCTGGAGTTACCGGGGCAATCAGCCCCAGCATTTT; CDR3aa: CAWSYRGNQPQHF
abundance: .; d_gene: .; j_gene: TRBJ2-7; v_gene: TRBV28; CDR3nt: TGTGCCAGCAGCCATGATGGCCCCTACGAGCAGTACTTC; CDR3aa: CASSHDGPYEQYF
abundance: .; d_gene: .; j_gene: TRBJ2-1; v_gene: TRBV5-4; CDR3nt: TGTGCCAGCAGCTCCTACGCGGACAATGAGCAGTTCTTC; CDR3aa: CASSSYADNEQFF
abundance: .; d_gene: TRBD2; j_gene: TRBJ2-7; v_gene: TRBV7-9; CDR3nt: TGTGCCAGCAGCCCTAGCGGGAGGGGTCGCTACGAGCAGTACTTC; CDR3aa: CASSPSGRGRYEQYF
abundance: .; d_gene: .; j_gene: TRBJ2-1; v_gene: TRBV29-1; CDR3nt: TGCAGCGTTGGGGAGGTTGCCCCGAATGAGCAGTTCTTC; CDR3aa: CSVGEVAPNEQFF
abundance: .; d_gene: TRBD1; j_gene: TRBJ1-1; v_gene: TRBV7-8; CDR3nt: TGTGCCAGCAGCTTTGACAGGGAAGAGGTGGCTTTCTTT; CDR3aa: CASSFDREEVAFF
abundance: .; d_gene: .; j_gene: TRBJ1-2; v_gene: TRBV29-1; CDR3nt: TGCAGCGTACCTAAGGGAGCCACTAACTATGGCTACACCTTC; CDR3aa: CSVPKGATNYGYTF
abundance: .; d_gene: .; j_gene: TRBJ2-3; v_gene: TRBV10-2; CDR3nt: TGCGCCAGCAGCCGGGGGATCAACTCAGATACGCAGTATTTT; CDR3aa: CASSRGINSDTQYF
abundance: once; d_gene: .; j_gene: TRBJ2-5; v_gene: TRBV5-1; CDR3nt: TGCGCCAGCAAGTCACTGGGAGGAGGGTCGGAGACCCAGTACTTC; CDR3aa: CASKSLGGGSETQYF
abundance: few; d_gene: .; j_gene: TRBJ2-7; v_gene: TRBV10-3; CDR3nt: TGTGCCATCAGCACGAGGAGGGACTTAACCTACGAGCAGTACTTC; CDR3aa: CAISTRRDLTYEQYF
abundance: once; d_gene: .; j_gene: TRBJ1-2; v_gene: TRBV2; CDR3nt: TGTGCCAGCAGAAGGGGTTACAACTATGGCTACACCTTC; CDR3aa: CASRRGYNYGYTF
abundance: .; d_gene: .; j_gene: TRBJ2-1; v_gene: TRBV5-1; CDR3nt: TGCGCCAGCAGCTTGGCAACCGCATCTGGGAATGAGCAGTTCTTC; CDR3aa: CASSLATASGNEQFF
abundance: few; d_gene: .; j_gene: TRBJ1-2; v_gene: TRBV29-1; CDR3nt: TGCAGCGTTGTCACAACGGATTTATACACCTTC; CDR3aa: CSVVTTDLYTF
abundance: few; d_gene: .; j_gene: TRBJ2-3; v_gene: TRBV30; CDR3nt: TGTGCCTGGAGTCTTAGCACAGATACGCAGTATTTT; CDR3aa: CAWSLSTDTQYF
abundance: .; d_gene: TRBD2; j_gene: TRBJ2-4; v_gene: TRBV4-2; CDR3nt: TGTGCCAGCAGCCAAGACGGGACTAAAAGCGCCCGGGCCAAAAACATTCAGTACTTC; CDR3aa: CASSQDGTKSARAKNIQYF
abundance: once; d_gene: .; j_gene: TRBJ2-2; v_gene: TRBV6-1; CDR3nt: TGTGCCAGCAGTACTAGCCTAACGAACACCGGGGAGCTGTTTTTT; CDR3aa: CASSTSLTNTGELFF
abundance: .; d_gene: .; j_gene: TRBJ1-2; v_gene: TRBV29-1; CDR3nt: TGCAGCGGCACTACAGGGAGCAGTGGCTACACCTTC; CDR3aa: CSGTTGSSGYTF
abundance: .; d_gene: .; j_gene: TRBJ1-4; v_gene: TRBV6-5; CDR3nt: TGTGCCTCTCAGGCCGGGTTGAGGGAAAAACTGTTTTTT; CDR3aa: CASQAGLREKLFF
abundance: .; d_gene: TRBD1; j_gene: TRBJ1-6; v_gene: TRBV6-1; CDR3nt: TGTGCCAGCAGTATACAGGGGGATAATTCACCCCTCCACTTT; CDR3aa: CASSIQGDNSPLHF